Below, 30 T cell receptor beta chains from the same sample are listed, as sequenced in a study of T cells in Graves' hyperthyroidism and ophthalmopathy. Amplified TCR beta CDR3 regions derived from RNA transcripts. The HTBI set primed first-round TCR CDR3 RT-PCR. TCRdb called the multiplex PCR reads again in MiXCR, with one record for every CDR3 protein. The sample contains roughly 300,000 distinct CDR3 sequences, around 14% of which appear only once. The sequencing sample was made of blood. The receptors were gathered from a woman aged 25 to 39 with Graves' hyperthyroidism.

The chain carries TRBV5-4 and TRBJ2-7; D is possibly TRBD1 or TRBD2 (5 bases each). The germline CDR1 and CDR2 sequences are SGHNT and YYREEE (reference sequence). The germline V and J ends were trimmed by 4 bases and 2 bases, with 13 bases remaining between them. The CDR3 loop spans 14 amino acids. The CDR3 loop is CASSPGTATYEQYF. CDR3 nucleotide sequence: TGTGCCAGCAGCCCCGGGACGGCGACCTACGAGCAGTACTTC.

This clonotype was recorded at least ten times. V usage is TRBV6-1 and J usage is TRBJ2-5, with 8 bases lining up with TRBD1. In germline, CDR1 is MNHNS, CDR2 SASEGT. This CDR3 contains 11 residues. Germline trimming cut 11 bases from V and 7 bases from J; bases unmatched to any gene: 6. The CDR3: CACGQGGTQYF. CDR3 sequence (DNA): TGTGCCTGCGGACAGGGAGGGACCCAGTACTTC.

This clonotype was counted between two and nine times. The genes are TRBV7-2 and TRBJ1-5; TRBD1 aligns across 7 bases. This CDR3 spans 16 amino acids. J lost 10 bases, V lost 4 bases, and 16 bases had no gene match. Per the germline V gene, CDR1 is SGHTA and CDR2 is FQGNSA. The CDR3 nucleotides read TGTGCCAGCAGCTGGGGGGCGCAGGGGGGGCTTTATCCCCAGCATTTT. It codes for CASSWGAQGGLYPQHF.

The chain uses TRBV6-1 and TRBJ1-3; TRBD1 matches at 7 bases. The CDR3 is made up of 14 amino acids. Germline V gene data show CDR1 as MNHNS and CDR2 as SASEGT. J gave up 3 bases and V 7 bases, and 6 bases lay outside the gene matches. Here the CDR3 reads CASIDRAGGNTIYF. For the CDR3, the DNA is TGTGCCAGCATAGACAGGGCTGGTGGAAACACCATATATTTT.

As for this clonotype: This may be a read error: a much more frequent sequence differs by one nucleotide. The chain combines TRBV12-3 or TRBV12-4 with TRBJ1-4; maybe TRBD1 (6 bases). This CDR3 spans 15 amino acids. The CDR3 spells CTSRGGAATNEKLFF. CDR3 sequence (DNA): TGTACCAGCAGGGGAGGTGCCGCAACTAATGAAAAACTGTTTTTT.

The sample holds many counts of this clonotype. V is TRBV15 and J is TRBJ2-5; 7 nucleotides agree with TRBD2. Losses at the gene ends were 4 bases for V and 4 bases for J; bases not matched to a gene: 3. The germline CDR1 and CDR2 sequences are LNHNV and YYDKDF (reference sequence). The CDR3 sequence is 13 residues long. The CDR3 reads CATSNIAGETQYF. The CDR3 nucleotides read TGTGCCACCAGCAATATAGCGGGAGAGACCCAGTACTTC.

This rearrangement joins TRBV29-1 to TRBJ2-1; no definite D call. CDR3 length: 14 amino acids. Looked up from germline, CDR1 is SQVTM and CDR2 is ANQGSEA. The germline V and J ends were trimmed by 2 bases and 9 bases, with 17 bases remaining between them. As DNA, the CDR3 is TGCAGCGTTGAATCCCCAGAAAAGGGTTTTGAGCAGTTCTTC. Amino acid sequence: CSVESPEKGFEQFF.

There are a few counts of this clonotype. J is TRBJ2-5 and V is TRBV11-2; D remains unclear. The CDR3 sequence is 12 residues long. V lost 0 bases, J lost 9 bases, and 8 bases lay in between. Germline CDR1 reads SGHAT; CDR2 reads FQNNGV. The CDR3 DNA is TGTGCCAGCAGCTTAGACAGCCCGTCCCAGTACTTC. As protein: CASSLDSPSQYF.

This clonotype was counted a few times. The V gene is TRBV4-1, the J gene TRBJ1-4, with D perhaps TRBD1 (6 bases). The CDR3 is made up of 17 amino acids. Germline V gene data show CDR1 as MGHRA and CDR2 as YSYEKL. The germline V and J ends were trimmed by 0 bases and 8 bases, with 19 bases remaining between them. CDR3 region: CASSQDLGWTVGEKLFF. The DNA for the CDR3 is TGCGCCAGCAGCCAAGATCTAGGTTGGACAGTTGGCGAAAAACTGTTTTTT.

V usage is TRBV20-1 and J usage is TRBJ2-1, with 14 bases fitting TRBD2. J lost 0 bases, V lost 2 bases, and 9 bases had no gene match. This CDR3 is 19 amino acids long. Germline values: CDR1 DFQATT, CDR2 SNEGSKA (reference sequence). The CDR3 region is CSARSRRTSGGSSYNEQFF. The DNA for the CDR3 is TGCAGTGCTAGATCTCGGCGGACTAGCGGGGGGAGCTCCTACAATGAGCAGTTCTTC.

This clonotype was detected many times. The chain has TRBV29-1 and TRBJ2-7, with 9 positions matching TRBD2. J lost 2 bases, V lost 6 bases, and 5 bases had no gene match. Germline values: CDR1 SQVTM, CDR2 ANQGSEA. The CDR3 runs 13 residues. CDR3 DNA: TGCAGCGTCCAACTAGCGGGCACCTACGAGCAGTACTTC. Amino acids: CSVQLAGTYEQYF.

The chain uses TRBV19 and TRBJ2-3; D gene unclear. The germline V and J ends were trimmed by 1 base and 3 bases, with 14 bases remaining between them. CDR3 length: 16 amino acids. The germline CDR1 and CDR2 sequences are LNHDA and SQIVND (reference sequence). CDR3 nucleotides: TGTGCCAGTAGTATAGGACGCCAAGAAGGGACAGATACGCAGTATTTT. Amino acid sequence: CASSIGRQEGTDTQYF. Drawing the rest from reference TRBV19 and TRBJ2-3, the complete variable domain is DGGITQSPKYLFRKEGQNVTLSCEQNLNHDAMYWYRQDPGQGLRLIYYSQIVNDFQKGDIAEGYSVSREKKESFPLTVTSAQKNPTAFYLCASSIGRQEGTDTQYFGPGTRLTVL.

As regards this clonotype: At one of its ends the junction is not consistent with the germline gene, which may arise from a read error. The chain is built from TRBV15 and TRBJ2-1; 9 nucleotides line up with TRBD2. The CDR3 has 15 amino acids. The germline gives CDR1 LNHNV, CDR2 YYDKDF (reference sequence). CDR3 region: CATSRGAGGSEEQSF. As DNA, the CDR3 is TGTGCCACCAGCAGAGGGGCGGGAGGGTCAGAGGAGCAGTCCTTC.

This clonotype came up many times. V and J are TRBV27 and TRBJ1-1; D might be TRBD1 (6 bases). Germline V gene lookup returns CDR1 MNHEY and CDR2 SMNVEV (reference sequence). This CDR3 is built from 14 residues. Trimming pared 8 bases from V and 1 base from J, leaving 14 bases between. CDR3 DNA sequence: TGTGCCAGCTCACCCCGGACAGAGAACACTGAAGCTTTCTTT. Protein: CASSPRTENTEAFF.

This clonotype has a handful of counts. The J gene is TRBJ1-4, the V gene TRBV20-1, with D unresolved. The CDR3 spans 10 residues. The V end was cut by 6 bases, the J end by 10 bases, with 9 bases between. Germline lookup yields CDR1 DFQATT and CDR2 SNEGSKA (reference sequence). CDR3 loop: CSAMKGKLFF. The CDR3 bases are TGCAGTGCAATGAAAGGAAAACTGTTTTTT.

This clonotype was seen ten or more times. The CDR3 is CASSLGWNPGREKLFF. CDR3 nucleotide sequence: TGTGCCAGCAGCTTAGGCTGGAACCCAGGGAGGGAAAAACTGTTTTTT. The chain links TRBV11-2 to TRBJ1-4; weak D call: TRBD1 (5 bases). Germline V gives CDR1 SGHAT, CDR2 FQNNGV. The CDR3 spans 16 residues. Trimming pared 1 base from V and 8 bases from J, leaving 17 bases between.

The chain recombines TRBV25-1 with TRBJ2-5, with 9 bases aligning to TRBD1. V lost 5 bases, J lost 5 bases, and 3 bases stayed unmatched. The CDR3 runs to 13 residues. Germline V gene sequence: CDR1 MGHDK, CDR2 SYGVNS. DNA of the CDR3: TGTGCCAGCAGTCGGGACAGGGTGGAGACCCAGTACTTC. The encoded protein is CASSRDRVETQYF.

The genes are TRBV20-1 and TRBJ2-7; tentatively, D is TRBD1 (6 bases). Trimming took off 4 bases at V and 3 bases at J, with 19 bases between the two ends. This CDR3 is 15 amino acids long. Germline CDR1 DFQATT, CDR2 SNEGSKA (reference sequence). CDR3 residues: CSAKGGEASFYEQYF. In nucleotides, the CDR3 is TGCAGTGCTAAAGGGGGAGAAGCCTCCTTCTACGAGCAGTACTTC.

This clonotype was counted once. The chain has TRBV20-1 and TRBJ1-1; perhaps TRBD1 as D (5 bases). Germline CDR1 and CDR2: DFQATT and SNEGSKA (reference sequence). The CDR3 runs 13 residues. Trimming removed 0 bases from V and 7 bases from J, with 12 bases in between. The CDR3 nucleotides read TGCAGTGCTAGAGATCAAGGGCAGGGTGAAGCTTTCTTT. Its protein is CSARDQGQGEAFF.

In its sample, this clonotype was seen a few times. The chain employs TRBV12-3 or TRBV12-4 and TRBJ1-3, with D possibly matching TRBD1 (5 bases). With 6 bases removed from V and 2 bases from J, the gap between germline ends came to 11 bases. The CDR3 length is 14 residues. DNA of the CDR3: TGTGCCAGCAGGACAACAGGAGCTGGAAACACCATATATTTT. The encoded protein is CASRTTGAGNTIYF.

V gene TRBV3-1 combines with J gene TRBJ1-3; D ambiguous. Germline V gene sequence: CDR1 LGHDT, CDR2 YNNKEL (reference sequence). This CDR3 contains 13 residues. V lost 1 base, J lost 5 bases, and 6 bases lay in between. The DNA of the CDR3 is TGTGCCAGCAGCCAAGGTGGAAGAAACACCATATATTTT. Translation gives CASSQGGRNTIYF.

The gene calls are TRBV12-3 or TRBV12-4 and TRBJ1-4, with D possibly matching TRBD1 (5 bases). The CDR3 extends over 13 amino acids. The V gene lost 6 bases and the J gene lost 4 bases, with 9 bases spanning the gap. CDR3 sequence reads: CASRAGFNEKLFF. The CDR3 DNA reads TGTGCCAGCAGGGCAGGGTTTAATGAAAAACTGTTTTTT.

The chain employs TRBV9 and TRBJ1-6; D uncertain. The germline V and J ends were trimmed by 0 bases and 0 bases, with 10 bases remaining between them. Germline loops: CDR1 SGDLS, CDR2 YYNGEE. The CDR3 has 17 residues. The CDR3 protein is CASSVGGGNSYNSPLHF. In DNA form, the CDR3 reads TGTGCCAGCAGCGTAGGTGGCGGAAACTCCTATAATTCACCCCTCCACTTT. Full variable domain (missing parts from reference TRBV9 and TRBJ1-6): DSGVTQTPKHLITATGQRVTLRCSPRSGDLSVYWYQQSLDQGLQFLIQYYNGEERAKGNILERFSAQQFPDLHSELNLSSLELGDSALYFCASSVGGGNSYNSPLHFGNGTRLTVT.

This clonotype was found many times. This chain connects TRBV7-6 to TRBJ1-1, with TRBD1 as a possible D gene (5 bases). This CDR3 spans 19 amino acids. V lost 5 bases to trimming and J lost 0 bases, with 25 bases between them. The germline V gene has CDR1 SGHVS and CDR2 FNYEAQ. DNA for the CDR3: TGTGCCAGCAGCCCGTTATATAGGGGCCCCAATCAAATGAACACTGAAGCTTTCTTT. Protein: CASSPLYRGPNQMNTEAFF.

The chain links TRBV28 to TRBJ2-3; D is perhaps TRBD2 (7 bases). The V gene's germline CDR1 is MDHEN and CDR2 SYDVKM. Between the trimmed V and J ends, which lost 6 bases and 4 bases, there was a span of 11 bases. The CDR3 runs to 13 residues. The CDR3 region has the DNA TGTGCCAGCAGGGGGGGGCGTCCAGATACGCAGTATTTT. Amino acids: CASRGGRPDTQYF.

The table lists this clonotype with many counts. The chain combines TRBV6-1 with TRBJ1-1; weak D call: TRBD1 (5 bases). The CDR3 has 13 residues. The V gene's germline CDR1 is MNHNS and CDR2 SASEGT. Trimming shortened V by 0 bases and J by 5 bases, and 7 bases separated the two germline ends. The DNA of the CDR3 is TGTGCCAGCAGTGAAGCTAGGGGAACTGAAGCTTTCTTT. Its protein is CASSEARGTEAFF.

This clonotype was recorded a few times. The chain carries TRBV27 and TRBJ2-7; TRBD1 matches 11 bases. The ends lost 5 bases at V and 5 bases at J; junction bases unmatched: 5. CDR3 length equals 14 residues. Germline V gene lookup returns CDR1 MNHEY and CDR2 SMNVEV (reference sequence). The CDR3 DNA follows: TGTGCCAGCAGTCCGGGGACAGGGGGTAACGAGCAGTACTTC. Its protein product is CASSPGTGGNEQYF.

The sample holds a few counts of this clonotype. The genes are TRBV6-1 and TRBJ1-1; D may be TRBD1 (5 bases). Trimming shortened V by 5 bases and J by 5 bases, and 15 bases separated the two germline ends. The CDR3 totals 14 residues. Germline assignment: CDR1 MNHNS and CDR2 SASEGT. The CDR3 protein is CASSLQGERTEAFF. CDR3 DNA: TGTGCCAGCAGTTTGCAGGGTGAGAGAACTGAAGCTTTCTTT.

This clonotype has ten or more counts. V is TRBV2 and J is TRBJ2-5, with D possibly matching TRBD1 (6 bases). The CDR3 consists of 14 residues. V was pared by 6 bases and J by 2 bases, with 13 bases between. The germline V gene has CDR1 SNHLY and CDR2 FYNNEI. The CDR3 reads CASRYRGRQETQYF. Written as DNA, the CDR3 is TGTGCCAGCAGATATAGGGGGAGACAAGAGACCCAGTACTTC.

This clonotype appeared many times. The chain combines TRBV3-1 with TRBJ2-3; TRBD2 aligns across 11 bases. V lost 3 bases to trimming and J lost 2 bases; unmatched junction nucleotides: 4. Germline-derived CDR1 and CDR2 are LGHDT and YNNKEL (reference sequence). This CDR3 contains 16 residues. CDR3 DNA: TGTGCCAGCAGCCAGAGACTAGCGGGGTCCACAGATACGCAGTATTTT. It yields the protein CASSQRLAGSTDTQYF.